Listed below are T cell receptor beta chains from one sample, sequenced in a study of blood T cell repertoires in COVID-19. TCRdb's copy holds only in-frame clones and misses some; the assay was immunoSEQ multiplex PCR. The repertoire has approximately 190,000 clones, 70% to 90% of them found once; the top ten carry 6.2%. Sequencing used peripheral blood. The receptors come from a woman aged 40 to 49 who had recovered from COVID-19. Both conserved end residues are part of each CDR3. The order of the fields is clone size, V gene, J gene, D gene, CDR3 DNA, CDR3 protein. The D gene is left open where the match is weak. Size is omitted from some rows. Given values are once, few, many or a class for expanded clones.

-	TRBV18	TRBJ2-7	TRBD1	TGTGCCAGCTCAGGGGGACAGGGTCGCGAGCAGTACTTC	CASSGGQGREQYF
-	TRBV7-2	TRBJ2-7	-	TGTGCCAGCAGCTTAGCGGGAGTAAACTACGAGCAGTACTTC	CASSLAGVNYEQYF
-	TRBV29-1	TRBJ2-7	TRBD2	TGCAGCGTTGGGCCTCACGGGAGGGCCCGTGACGAGCAGTACTTC	CSVGPHGRARDEQYF
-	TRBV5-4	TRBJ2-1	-	TGTGCCAGCAGCTTGGATCAGGCCAGTGAGCAGTTCTTC	CASSLDQASEQFF
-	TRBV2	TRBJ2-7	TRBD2	TGTGCCAGCAGTGACGGGCGGGAGGGCCAGAACGAGCAGTACTTC	CASSDGREGQNEQYF
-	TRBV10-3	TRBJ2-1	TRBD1	TGTGCCATCAGAGGACAGGGGCGCTACAATGAGCAGTTCTTC	CAIRGQGRYNEQFF
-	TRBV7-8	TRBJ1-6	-	TGTGCCAGCAACCAAGGGGTTTTAGATTCACCCCTCCACTTT	CASNQGVLDSPLHF
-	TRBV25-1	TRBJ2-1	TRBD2	TGTGCCAGCAGTCGCCAAGCGGGGAACAATGAGCAGTTCTTC	CASSRQAGNNEQFF
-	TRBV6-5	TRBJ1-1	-	TGTGCCAGCAGTCCACGAGGGCACTCTGAAGCTTTCTTT	CASSPRGHSEAFF
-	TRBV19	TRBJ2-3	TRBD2	TGTGCCAGTAGTGGCCTAGCGGGGGTAAAAGATACGCAGTATTTT	CASSGLAGVKDTQYF
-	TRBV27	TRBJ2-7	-	TGTGCCAGCAGTTTATCTTACTCGGTCTTGGCCTACGAGCAGTACTTC	CASSLSYSVLAYEQYF
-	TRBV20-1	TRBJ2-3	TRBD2	TGCAGTGCTAGTTCTGCGCGGGAGGCAGATACGCAGTATTTT	CSASSAREADTQYF
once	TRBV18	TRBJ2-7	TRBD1	TGTGCCAGCTCACCACGACAGGGGGACTCCGGGCGACGCGAGCAGTACTTC	CASSPRQGDSGRREQYF
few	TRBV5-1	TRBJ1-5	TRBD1	TGCGCCAGCAGCTCCTGGGACAGCTTCAATCAGCCCCAGCATTTT	CASSSWDSFNQPQHF
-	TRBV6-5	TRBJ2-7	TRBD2	TGTGCCAGCAGTCCCCGGAGGGAGGGGCAGTACTTC	CASSPRREGQYF
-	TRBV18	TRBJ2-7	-	TGTGCCAGCTCACCACGTGACGGACACTACGAGCAGTACTTC	CASSPRDGHYEQYF
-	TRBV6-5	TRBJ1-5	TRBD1	TGTGCCAGCACCCTACAGGGGACGGGTCAGCCCCAGCATTTT	CASTLQGTGQPQHF
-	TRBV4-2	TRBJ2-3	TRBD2	TGTGCCAGCAGCCAAGAAGGGCTAGCGGGAGGGCCAGGAAGAGATACGCAGTATTTT	CASSQEGLAGGPGRDTQYF
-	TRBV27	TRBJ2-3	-	TGTGCCAGCAGTTTAAGAGGGGGAGGGTCCTCCACAGATACGCAGTATTTT	CASSLRGGGSSTDTQYF